In this sample, the clone carrying this T cell receptor beta chain turned up a few times. Per the germline V gene, CDR1 is LGHDT and CDR2 is YNNKEL (reference sequence). CDR3 size: 16 residues. The V segment lost 2 bases and the J segment 5 bases; nucleotides outside the gene matches: 5. Stated time point: blood from clinic visit 5 months post-surgery; TSC patient then seizure free. Surgery cases with the highest brain T cell transcript signatures were chosen for sequencing. This entry comes from a study of brain T cells in children with intractable seizures. Assay: immunoSEQ multiplex PCR; the TCRdb copy retains only in-frame clones and omits some. The sample lists 300,000 to 400,000 clones, over 85% occurring once.

This specimen consisted of peripheral blood, obtained roughly 5 months after surgery. The chain carries TRBV3-1 (or the pseudogene TRBV3-2) and TRBJ1-5; 11 positions agree with TRBD1. This receptor was identified in a boy under two years old with tuberous sclerosis and intractable seizures. Here the CDR3 reads CASSQSGTGGDQPQHF. The CDR3 DNA reads TGTGCCAGCAGCCAATCCGGGACAGGGGGAGATCAGCCCCAGCATTTT.